The rows below give T cell receptor beta chains drawn from one sample of a study of OX40 agonist ivuxolimab in advanced cancers. Assay: immunoSEQ multiplex PCR; the TCRdb copy retains only in-frame clones and omits some. There are 80,000 to 95,000 clones in the sample; approximately 86% occur only once, and around 2% lies in the top ten. The sequences come from CD4+ or CD8+ T cells sorted from blood, collected in a trial of the OX40 agonist ivuxolimab. The receptors were gathered from an adult with an advanced solid tumor such as melanoma, head and neck, liver or kidney cancer. Both conserved end residues are part of each CDR3.

v_gene: TRBV19
CDR3aa: CASSILGVDTEAFF

v_gene: TRBV5-5
CDR3aa: CASSLGTGASIQYF

v_gene: TRBV6-6
CDR3aa: CASSYSGQGPTPEAFF

v_gene: TRBV28
CDR3aa: CASSLWYRNTEAFF

v_gene: TRBV19
CDR3aa: CASRRTGVPPGSPDYGYTF

v_gene: TRBV4-2
CDR3aa: CASSPGTATTNEKLFF

v_gene: TRBV7-9
CDR3aa: CASSLVAGAMRGYQETQYF

v_gene: TRBV28
CDR3aa: CASSFPGRGDEKLFF

v_gene: TRBV19
CDR3aa: CASSITGANYGYTF

v_gene: TRBV7-3
CDR3aa: CASSLTGGVFQETQYF

v_gene: TRBV5-4
CDR3aa: CASSPSQNTEAFF

v_gene: TRBV5-4
CDR3aa: CASSRDRDASTDTQYF

v_gene: TRBV18
CDR3aa: CASSPQSPDAGGSYTF

v_gene: TRBV28
CDR3aa: CASTRGGLSSYNEQFF

v_gene: TRBV5-1
CDR3aa: CASMLGTGTDTQYF

v_gene: TRBV28
CDR3aa: CASSLIHEQYF

v_gene: TRBV6-5
CDR3aa: CASSSPAAGSALHF

v_gene: TRBV2
CDR3aa: CASSRRTGGADEQFF

v_gene: TRBV28
CDR3aa: CASSSAYEQYF

v_gene: TRBV27
CDR3aa: CASRGTGEKEQYF

v_gene: TRBV18
CDR3aa: CASSPRDGENSPLHF

v_gene: TRBV2
CDR3aa: CASSDKRPESEKLFF

v_gene: TRBV11-2
CDR3aa: CASSLVMAVGINIQYF

v_gene: TRBV19
CDR3aa: CASSTLPGGGHEQYF

v_gene: TRBV10-1
CDR3aa: CASKGVTDTQYF

v_gene: TRBV15
CDR3aa: CATSRDLGTSSVEQYF

v_gene: TRBV7-9
CDR3aa: CASSLVQGARGEQFF

v_gene: TRBV10-3
CDR3aa: CAISETPYRDRGYEQYF

v_gene: TRBV6-1
CDR3aa: CASRDRGEPNEKLFF

v_gene: TRBV14
CDR3aa: CASSRNRVPGNTIYF

v_gene: TRBV30
CDR3aa: CAWDRGQRNEQFF

v_gene: TRBV6-5
CDR3aa: CASSFNPRESSPQFF

v_gene: TRBV28
CDR3aa: CATKDRVFGEQYF

v_gene: TRBV23-1
CDR3aa: CASSRDRTFPTGELFF

v_gene: TRBV29-1
CDR3aa: CSVEDPARKETQYF

v_gene: TRBV7-8
CDR3aa: CASSVGTGGGYGYTF

v_gene: TRBV27
CDR3aa: CASRAWRERNQPQHF

v_gene: TRBV18
CDR3aa: CASSPFLADATTNTEAFF

v_gene: TRBV9
CDR3aa: CASSVEPGNNSPLHF

v_gene: TRBV28
CDR3aa: CASLTGAAYGYTF

v_gene: TRBV10-3
CDR3aa: CAISGRWGSSYEQYF